The TCR beta chain under discussion was sequenced for a study of T cells in Graves' hyperthyroidism and ophthalmopathy. Study results and limitations: Most thyroid clonotypes expanded above 0.001 were also detected in blood.

V was shortened by 6 bases and J by 8 bases, with 14 bases between the two germline ends. This CDR3 contains 14 residues. Template material for amplifying TCR beta CDR3 regions consisted of RNA transcripts. RT-PCR in the first round (using the HTBI primer set) targeted the TCR CDR3. TCRdb fed the multiplex PCR reads into MiXCR, producing one record per CDR3 protein. The sample carries about 640,000 distinct CDR3 sequences, more than 20% recorded once. Those patients with uncontrolled infection, other autoimmune disease, pregnancy or lactation were excluded. Isolation of PBMCs was performed on about 10 ml fresh peripheral blood. This clonotype was observed a few times. Its antigen is undetermined.

Sequencing was performed on blood. V usage is TRBV12-3 or TRBV12-4 and J usage is TRBJ1-6, with D uncertain. This sequence originates from a man aged 25-45 years with Graves' ophthalmopathy. The CDR3 loop reads CASRGLDGDSPLHF. In DNA, the CDR3 is TGTGCCAGCAGAGGATTAGATGGGGATTCACCCCTCCACTTT.